These 30 T cell receptor beta chains came from one sample sequenced in a study of CD8 T cells in ankylosing spondylitis. Study-wide findings and caveats: What seemed typical of ankylosing spondylitis blood was a TCR beta motif built from several highly homologous variants.

In TCRdb, the 5' RACE reads were re-called with MiXCR into one record per CDR3 protein. The data show fewer than 550,000 distinct CDR3 sequences, approximately 5% seen once. No antigen is known for these receptors. Sequencing was carried out using blood, either unsorted or a sorted T cell fraction (not recorded which). Receptors originate from a male donor with ankylosing spondylitis.

The sample holds many counts of this clonotype. The chain links TRBV5-1 to TRBJ2-3; 8 nucleotides align to TRBD1. CDR3 length equals 14 residues. Losses at the gene ends were 4 bases for V and 7 bases for J; bases not matched to a gene: 8. Germline V gives CDR1 SGHRS, CDR2 YFSETQ. The CDR3: CASSQGQGANTQYF. The CDR3 DNA reads TGCGCCAGCAGCCAAGGGCAGGGGGCGAATACGCAGTATTTT.

This clonotype was counted many times. V usage is TRBV27 and J usage is TRBJ2-7; 12 bases align to TRBD2. Trimming removed 4 bases from V and 7 bases from J; junction bases left unmatched: 8. There are 15 residues in the CDR3. CDR1 is MNHEY and CDR2 is SMNVEV in the germline V gene (reference sequence). Here the CDR3 reads CASSSRTSGTGEQYF. DNA for the CDR3: TGTGCCAGCAGTTCCCGGACTAGCGGGACTGGGGAGCAGTACTTC.

V is TRBV6-2 or TRBV6-3 and J is TRBJ2-3, with D unresolved. Trimming pared 2 bases from V and 4 bases from J, leaving 10 bases between. CDR1 and CDR2 from the germline V gene are MNHEY and SVGEGT. This CDR3 contains 14 residues. Written as DNA, the CDR3 is TGTGCCAGCAGTTACCTTCGGCCTCCAGATACGCAGTATTTT. Amino acid sequence: CASSYLRPPDTQYF.

This clonotype was seen at least ten times. The gene calls are TRBV5-1 and TRBJ1-1, with D maybe TRBD1 (6 bases). Germline CDR1 and CDR2: SGHRS and YFSETQ. This CDR3 spans 16 amino acids. The V and J ends lost 0 bases and 0 bases respectively, with 12 bases between them. CDR3 bases: TGCGCCAGCAGCTTGGATGGGGGCGCGGTGAACACTGAAGCTTTCTTT. Amino acid sequence: CASSLDGGAVNTEAFF.

This sequence joins TRBV7-2 and TRBJ1-1; D unresolved. The CDR3 is 14 amino acids. V lost 2 bases to trimming and J lost 0 bases, with 7 bases between them. Germline V gene lookup returns CDR1 SGHTA and CDR2 FQGNSA. This chain's CDR3 is CASSLLALNTEAFF. In DNA, the CDR3 is TGTGCCAGCAGCTTACTAGCTTTGAACACTGAAGCTTTCTTT.

This clonotype was counted only a few times. The rearrangement links TRBV20-1 to TRBJ2-3, with D perhaps TRBD2 (6 bases). V shed 0 bases and J shed 7 bases, with 17 bases lying between them. Germline V gives CDR1 DFQATT, CDR2 SNEGSKA (reference sequence). The CDR3 length is 15 residues. In DNA, the CDR3 is TGCAGTGCTAGAGATCGCGGGCGGGGAGCCCATACGCAGTATTTT. Translated, it gives CSARDRGRGAHTQYF.

This clonotype was detected ten times or more. V is TRBV6-1 and J is TRBJ2-6; D could derive from TRBD1 or TRBD2 (5 bases each). CDR1 and CDR2 (germline): MNHNS, SASEGT. CDR3 length equals 15 residues. V was clipped by 7 bases and J by 0 bases, with 10 bases between them. CDR3 sequence: CASTRDLSGANVLTF. In nucleotides, the CDR3 is TGTGCCAGCACCCGGGACCTCTCTGGGGCCAACGTCCTGACTTTC.

In its sample, this clonotype was seen many times. V and J are TRBV6-5 and TRBJ1-1; D gene ambiguous. Germline V gene lookup returns CDR1 MNHEY and CDR2 SVGAGI. This CDR3 comprises 15 residues. Deletions cut 0 bases from V and 0 bases from J, with 8 bases between. CDR3 sequence reads: CASSYSGAMNTEAFF. In DNA form, the CDR3 reads TGTGCCAGCAGTTACTCAGGAGCTATGAACACTGAAGCTTTCTTT.

The sample holds many counts of this clonotype. The chain joins TRBV4-2 to TRBJ2-1, with D possibly matching TRBD1 (6 bases). This CDR3 has 15 amino acids. The V end was cut by 6 bases, the J end by 3 bases, with 15 bases between. Germline-derived CDR1 and CDR2 are LGHNA and YNFKEQ. CDR3 sequence reads: CASRAHQGLYNEQFF. The CDR3 coding sequence is TGTGCCAGCAGGGCTCATCAGGGGCTCTACAATGAGCAGTTCTTC.

At least ten counts were recorded for this clonotype. V is TRBV20-1 and J is TRBJ2-7; 7 positions agree with TRBD2. CDR3 length equals 13 residues. V lost 4 bases and J lost 4; bases outside the gene matches: 7. The germline gives CDR1 DFQATT, CDR2 SNEGSKA (reference sequence). The CDR3 reads CSATTGLVYEQYF. The CDR3 DNA follows: TGCAGTGCTACTACAGGACTAGTTTACGAGCAGTACTTC.

This clonotype came up many times. V gene TRBV24-1 combines with J gene TRBJ2-1; 14 nucleotides line up with TRBD2. The CDR3 sequence is 20 residues long. V gave up 1 base and J gave up 6 bases; unmatched junction bases: 13. Germline V lookup: CDR1 KGHDR, CDR2 SFDVKD. This chain's CDR3 is CATSDLGLAGGQIAVNEQFF. The CDR3 region has the DNA TGTGCCACCAGTGATTTAGGACTAGCGGGAGGTCAAATCGCCGTCAATGAGCAGTTCTTC.

This clonotype was counted ten times or more. The rearrangement uses TRBV6-8 and TRBJ1-2, with TRBD1 as a possible D gene (6 bases). The germline V gene encodes CDR1 MNHGY and CDR2 SAAAGT. The CDR3 length is 12 residues. Trimming pared 9 bases from V and 7 bases from J, leaving 15 bases between. The CDR3 sequence is CARRTAGSGYTF. The CDR3 coding sequence is TGTGCCAGAAGGACAGCTGGGTCTGGCTACACCTTC.

This clonotype has at least ten counts. The chain is built from TRBV10-3 and TRBJ1-5; 10 nucleotides line up with TRBD1. The CDR3 contains 15 residues. V was pared by 3 bases and J by 4 bases, with 3 bases of the junction left unmatched. Germline CDR1 and CDR2: ENHRY and SYGVKD. The CDR3 nucleotides read TGTGCCATCAGTGAACCGGGACAGGGGAATCAGCCCCAGCATTTT. Translation gives CAISEPGQGNQPQHF.

This chain joins TRBV5-1 and TRBJ2-2; the match to TRBD2 covers 13 bases. The CDR3 sequence is 18 residues long. CDR1 and CDR2 (germline): SGHRS, YFSETQ. With V trimmed by 3 bases and J by 1 base, 6 bases remained unmatched. The CDR3 DNA is TGCGCCAGCAGCTGGGGGGGACTAGCGGGAAAGAACACCGGGGAGCTGTTTTTT. Protein sequence: CASSWGGLAGKNTGELFF.

This clonotype was detected ten times or more. The chain carries TRBV20-1 and TRBJ1-1, with 8 bases identical to TRBD1. This CDR3 spans 15 amino acids. V gave up 5 bases and J gave up 0 bases; unmatched junction bases: 8. Per germline, CDR1 DFQATT and CDR2 SNEGSKA (reference sequence). CDR3 nucleotides: TGCAGTGCTCTCGAACAGGGGGGCATGAACACTGAAGCTTTCTTT. Translating it yields CSALEQGGMNTEAFF.

This clonotype has a handful of counts. This chain uses TRBV6-2 or TRBV6-3 with TRBJ2-5, with D perhaps assigned TRBD1 or TRBD2 (5 bases each). The CDR3 consists of 16 residues. Looked up from germline, CDR1 is MNHEY and CDR2 is SVGEGT. V was shortened by 4 bases and J by 5 bases, with 20 bases between the two germline ends. CDR3 in amino acids: CASSWGEQDQGETQYF. In DNA, the CDR3 is TGTGCCAGCAGTTGGGGAGAACAGGACCAAGGGGAGACCCAGTACTTC.

This clonotype was counted at least ten times. The rearrangement joins TRBV7-2 to TRBJ2-1; D is ambiguous. The CDR3 runs 12 residues. Germline-derived CDR1 and CDR2 are SGHTA and FQGNSA. V dropped 1 base and J dropped 10 bases, with 8 bases sitting between them. As DNA, the CDR3 is TGTGCCAGCAGCTTAGATAGGCGGGAGCAGTTCTTC. It is translated as CASSLDRREQFF.

This clonotype occurred a few times. The chain has TRBV5-1 and TRBJ1-6; D is possibly TRBD1 (6 bases). V gave up 2 bases and J gave up 9 bases, with 18 bases separating them. The germline V gene has CDR1 SGHRS and CDR2 YFSETQ. This CDR3 has 16 residues. CDR3 DNA sequence: TGCGCCAGCAGCTTTGACCGACAGGAGTTGGGTTCACCCCTCCACTTT. Its translation is CASSFDRQELGSPLHF. The complete variable domain, with remaining parts taken from reference TRBV5-1 and TRBJ1-6, reads KAGVTQTPRYLIKTRGQQVTLSCSPISGHRSVSWYQQTPGQGLQFLFEYFSETQRNKGNFPGRFSGRQFSNSRSEMNVSTLELGDSALYLCASSFDRQELGSPLHFGNGTRLTVT.

In its sample, this clonotype was seen a few times. This chain links TRBV5-1 with TRBJ2-5, with 7 bases that match TRBD1. Germline trimming cut 0 bases from V and 2 bases from J; bases unmatched to any gene: 4. From germline, CDR1 is SGHRS and CDR2 YFSETQ. CDR3 length: 15 residues. Written as DNA, the CDR3 is TGCGCCAGCAGCTTGGGTCCAGGGGGACAAGAGACCCAGTACTTC. As protein: CASSLGPGGQETQYF.

There are a few counts of this clonotype. The chain recombines TRBV5-6 with TRBJ2-2; 11 nucleotides match TRBD2. The CDR3 is made up of 15 amino acids. Looked up from germline, CDR1 is SGHDT and CDR2 is YYEEEE. Trimming cost V 4 bases and J 6 bases; bases outside gene matches: 5. CDR3 sequence: CASSLSGRAPGELFF. CDR3 sequence (DNA): TGTGCCAGCAGCCTTAGCGGGAGGGCCCCCGGGGAGCTGTTTTTT.

This clonotype was counted ten times or more. The chain combines TRBV12-3 or TRBV12-4 with TRBJ1-1; no clear D. This CDR3 is 13 amino acids long. V was trimmed by 6 bases and J by 2 bases, leaving 10 bases between them. The CDR3 DNA reads as TGTGCCAGCAGGGACCCTCGAAACACTGAAGCTTTCTTT. Its translation is CASRDPRNTEAFF.

At least ten counts were recorded for this clonotype. The chain is built from TRBV15 and TRBJ2-1, with TRBD1 matching 8 bases. The CDR3 covers 13 residues. The germline V gene encodes CDR1 LNHNV and CDR2 YYDKDF (reference sequence). The trim removed 3 bases at V and 13 bases at J, leaving 8 bases unmatched. CDR3 sequence reads: CATSREQGAYQFF. CDR3 nucleotides: TGTGCCACCAGCAGGGAGCAGGGGGCTTATCAGTTCTTC.

This clonotype was detected ten times or more. The rearrangement uses TRBV10-3 and TRBJ1-2; no clear D. The CDR3 has 12 residues. Germline V gene lookup returns CDR1 ENHRY and CDR2 SYGVKD. V was cut by 7 bases and J by 3 bases, with 9 bases left in between. Written as DNA, the CDR3 is TGTGCCATCACCCGGGGAGACTATGGCTACACCTTC. This translates into CAITRGDYGYTF.

The sample holds many counts of this clonotype. V and J are TRBV7-2 and TRBJ2-7; 11 bases map to TRBD2. The CDR3 is 16 amino acids. V was pared by 4 bases and J by 0 bases, with 5 bases of the junction left unmatched. The germline gives CDR1 SGHTA, CDR2 FQGNSA. The CDR3 reads CASSWTGTSGSYEQYF. As DNA, the CDR3 is TGTGCCAGCAGCTGGACCGGGACTAGCGGCTCCTACGAGCAGTACTTC. Supplemented by reference TRBV7-2 and TRBJ2-7, the full variable domain reads GAGVSQSPSNKVTEKGKDVELRCDPISGHTALYWYRQSLGQGLEFLIYFQGNSAPDKSGLPSDRFSAERTGGSVSTLTIQRTQQEDSAVYLCASSWTGTSGSYEQYFGPGTRLTVT.

At least ten counts were recorded for this clonotype. The chain joins TRBV12-3 or TRBV12-4 to TRBJ2-1; 10 nucleotides align to TRBD1. The CDR3 is 14 amino acids. With V trimmed by 8 bases and J by 7 bases, 8 bases remained unmatched. The CDR3 coding sequence is TGTGCCAGCTCGTGGACAGGGGGGAGAAATGAGCAGTTCTTC. As protein: CASSWTGGRNEQFF.

This clonotype was seen repeatedly, ten times or more. The rearrangement uses TRBV4-3 and TRBJ1-5; D gene ambiguous. The germline V and J ends were trimmed by 1 base and 5 bases, with 6 bases remaining between them. This CDR3 contains 13 residues. The germline V gene has CDR1 LGHNA and CDR2 YSLEER. Here the CDR3 DNA reads TGCGCCAGCAGCCAAGCGCTATATCAGCCCCAGCATTTT. Translated: CASSQALYQPQHF.

This sequence joins TRBV18 and TRBJ1-2; weak D call: TRBD1 (5 bases). Trimming stripped 3 bases from V and 7 bases from J, with 18 bases between. Germline values: CDR1 KGHSH, CDR2 LQKENI. The CDR3 runs 15 residues. Here the CDR3 reads CASSPGGSSSSGYTF. The CDR3 nucleotides read TGTGCCAGCTCACCGGGGGGGAGCTCCTCCTCTGGCTACACCTTC.

This clonotype has a count of ten or more. The chain links TRBV14 to TRBJ2-3; D possibly corresponds to TRBD2 (5 bases). Germline V gene lookup returns CDR1 SGHDN and CDR2 FVKESK. The CDR3 runs to 17 residues. The V and J ends lost 0 bases and 4 bases respectively, with 17 bases between them. Written as DNA, the CDR3 is TGTGCCAGCAGCCAAGATGCTAGCTATACACCCTCAGATACGCAGTATTTT. It specifies CASSQDASYTPSDTQYF. The full variable domain, with the rest looked up from reference TRBV14 and TRBJ2-3, is EAGVTQFPSHSVIEKGQTVTLRCDPISGHDNLYWYRRVMGKEIKFLLHFVKESKQDESGMPNNRFLAERTGGTYSTLKVQPAELEDSGVYFCASSQDASYTPSDTQYFGPGTRLTVL.

There are many counts of this clonotype. The chain carries TRBV4-2 and TRBJ2-3, with a tentative D call TRBD2 (5 bases). Germline lookup yields CDR1 LGHNA and CDR2 YNFKEQ. Trimming pared 4 bases from V and 2 bases from J, leaving 28 bases between. The CDR3 contains 20 residues. CDR3: CASSPRKLALEGSYTDTQYF. The CDR3 nucleotides read TGTGCCAGCAGCCCAAGAAAACTCGCGCTAGAGGGATCGTACACAGATACGCAGTATTTT.

This clonotype was found many times. This chain joins TRBV9 and TRBJ1-6; 7 bases agree with TRBD1. There are 17 residues in the CDR3. CDR1 and CDR2 from the germline V gene are SGDLS and YYNGEE. V was clipped by 4 bases and J by 9 bases; unmatched bases: 16. The CDR3 DNA follows: TGTGCCAGCAGCCCGACCGACAGGGAACGTGTTGCTTCACCCCTCCACTTT. Translating it yields CASSPTDRERVASPLHF.